This T cell receptor beta chain was sequenced in a study of T-cell reconstitution after alpha-beta-depleted transplantation in children. The CDR3 contains 14 residues. Germline V gives CDR1 DFQATT, CDR2 SNEGSKA (reference sequence). V gave up 6 bases and J gave up 6 bases; unmatched junction bases: 10. Many counts were recorded for this clonotype. Preparation of the TCRbeta library used unique molecular identifiers. Each CDR3 protein is one row after TCRdb ran MiXCR on the PCR reads. The table shows 90,000 to 100,000 distinct CDR3 sequences, with 9% to 15% occurring only once. The clonotype originates from a human donor who donated a stem cell graft to a child with inherited bone marrow failure. The rearrangement links TRBV20-1 to TRBJ2-2; 7 nucleotides match TRBD2. Sequenced here: PBMCs from the stem cell graft donor, sampled from the stem cell graft. In nucleotides, the CDR3 is TGCAGTGCGGGGAGGGGCAGAATCCCCGGGGAGCTGTTTTTT. The encoded protein is CSAGRGRIPGELFF.